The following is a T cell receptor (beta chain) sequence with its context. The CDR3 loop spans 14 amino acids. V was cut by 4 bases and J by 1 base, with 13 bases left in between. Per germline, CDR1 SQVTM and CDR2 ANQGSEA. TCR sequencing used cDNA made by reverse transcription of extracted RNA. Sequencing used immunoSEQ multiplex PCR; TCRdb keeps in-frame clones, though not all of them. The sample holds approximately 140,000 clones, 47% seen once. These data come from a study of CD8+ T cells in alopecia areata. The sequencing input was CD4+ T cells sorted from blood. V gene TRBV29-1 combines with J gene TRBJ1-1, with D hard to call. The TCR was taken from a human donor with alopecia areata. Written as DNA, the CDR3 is TGCAGCGTTGTAAGGTCAGCATCGAACACTGAAGCTTTCTTT. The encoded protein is CSVVRSASNTEAFF.